This TCR beta chain was captured by sequencing in a study of cytomegalovirus exposure and HLA in healthy donors (dated by TCRdb to about 2017). Some background on the complete study: In an earlier analysis of approximately 500 of the donors, 250 to 300 Gb of sequence data and approximately 120 million unique TCR beta sequences from roughly 180 million T cells were reported. Of the 300 to 450 genotyped donors, around 81% fell in the genetic ancestry cluster associated with self-reported Caucasian donors. Class I and class II HLA loci were covered by the typing at four-digit resolution. Among roughly 370 genotyped donors of the cohort, an average of 235,054 unique TCR beta nucleotide sequences were sequenced per donor, roughly 18% of them non-productive. Roughly five DR-DQ haplotypes were treated as single units for association and clustering because of strong linkage in the cohort. Roughly 300 gigabases of sequencing data and approximately 84 million unique TCR sequences were included in an early release covering over 600 HLA-typed donors. The study combined high-throughput TCR immunosequencing, statistical association of individual TCRs with disease status, and machine learning to predict cytomegalovirus infection status. A later analysis re-analyzed previously published TCR beta repertoires from 550 to 700 donors and added high-resolution HLA genotyping to study TCR occurrence patterns. A later genetic analysis used genome-wide SNP genotypes for about three fifths of the roughly 700 donors, treating that subset as a discovery cohort. Using immunosequencing, the study profiled T cell repertoires from about 620 subjects and related those repertoires to cytomegalovirus serostatus. The study was designed to test whether signatures of past pathogen exposure could be identified by cataloging public T cell receptors. Rather than using new phenotypic data, the later analysis identified candidate immune exposures from TCR beta sequences and from how often those sequences occurred across donors. Alongside the repertoire data, information on donor age, sex, ethnicity and CMV serostatus was compiled. Every discovery cohort repertoire had been produced on one sequencing platform. An earlier analysis of about 620 of the donors applied high-throughput TCR beta sequencing to assess whether each TCR beta V gene segment acted as functional or pseudogenic. The number of donors typed differed by locus, with about 629-640 for A, B, C, DRB1 and DQB1, roughly 520 for DQA1, 600 to 610 for DPA1, and about 450 for DPB1. In addition to the first cohort of approximately 650 subjects, a separate validation cohort of under 150 different subjects was used.

In this sample, this clone turned up once. It lacks a known antigen. Base qualities are not at hand, and no much larger clone is one base apart. Library preparation employed the immunoSEQ multiplex PCR assay. A mixture of 60 forward primers for TCR Vbeta segments and 13 reverse primers for TCR Jbeta segments was used in the multiplex PCR. The CDR3 region of rearranged TCR beta genes was amplified from genomic DNA by a multiplex PCR assay. The amplified TCR beta libraries were sequenced on the Illumina HiSeq System as 87-base-pair reads. Regarding the original processing steps: Across the 670 or so repertoires, a later analysis counted tens of millions of unique TCR beta chains, roughly 11 million of which were shared by at least two donors. To remove PCR and sequencing errors, raw reads were error-corrected and collapsed into unique sequences using a nearest-neighbor algorithm that merged closely related sequences. Alignment of CDR3 sequences to IMGT reference sequences was used to assign V, D and J gene segments. For a sequence to be retained, a match of at least six nucleotides to both a V gene segment and a J gene segment was required. A rearrangement counted as productive if the CDR3 had no stop codons and remained in frame with V and J, and every other rearrangement counted as non-productive. Following IMGT convention, CDR3 was defined as the stretch from the second conserved V-encoded cysteine up to the conserved J-encoded phenylalanine. In an earlier analysis of more than 550 of the donors, sequences lacking an unambiguous match to a single V gene segment were excluded. In an earlier analysis of approximately 590 of the donors, a V segment was called functional when productive rearrangements were above 56.7%, and segregating when the standard deviation between donors exceeded 5%. A statistical classification framework was built to diagnose cytomegalovirus status from the catalog of TCR beta chain sequences. V and J gene assignment, in a later analysis, came from comparing TCR nucleotide sequences with IMGT/GENE-DB human TR gene sequences. In a later analysis, CDR3 sequences and most-parsimonious VDJ recombination scenarios were assigned using the TCRdist pipeline. In a later analysis, each TCR beta chain was defined by its CDR3 amino acid sequence together with its V-gene family, and reads lacking a unique V-gene family were excluded. To address suspected cross-contamination and a sequencing artifact, a later analysis removed 550 to 750 highly shared, low-generation-probability nucleotide sequences. In a later analysis, a clonal expansion index for each public chain was calculated from normalized within-repertoire ranks of inferred template counts. A later analysis computed generation probabilities with a VDJ recombination model fitted to out-of-frame rearrangements, and checked the results against IGoR. In a later analysis, hypergeometric tests were used to score TCR-TCR, TCR-HLA and TCR-CMV co-occurrence, with a repertoire-size bias correction applied to TCR pairs. False discovery rates were estimated in a later analysis by permuting HLA or CMV assignments 20 times. A later analysis grouped co-occurring TCRs with DBSCAN, adding TCRdist sequence similarity when clustering within HLA-allele-positive subsets. Repertoires with fewer than 30,000 or more than 120,000 public chains were left out of co-occurrence clustering, as were five repertoires with anomalous nucleotide sharing. This is the immuneACCESS table as TCRdb keeps it, with only in-frame sequences that have V and J called. A part of the clones is gone; compared with another copy, unresolved V genes explain less than half, and the rest is unexplained. The V and J calls and clone size come from that table; D and trimming were worked out from the DNA. The sample contains roughly 100,000 clones, around 85% of them found a single time. Of the sample, 6.9% falls within the top ten clones.

The cohort comprised more than 550 healthy bone marrow donors. Cohort members were all nominally healthy when sampled, although unrecorded immune exposures were likely present. The donor tested CMV seropositive, placing the donor among the 250 to 350 seropositive members of the cohort. A peripheral blood sample was provided by each donor, and peripheral blood mononuclear cells were used for TCR beta sequencing. Genomic DNA was extracted from the blood cell samples with the Qiagen DNeasy Blood Extraction Kit. V is trimmed back by 6 bases and J by 4 bases, and the junction contains 9 bases that no gene match accounts for. Including the terminal cysteine and phenylalanine, the CDR3 comprises 15 residues. Just CDR3 DNA is preserved here, 45 bases in frame from base 1. According to the germline V gene, CDR1 reads SGHDT and CDR2 reads YYEEEE. Beyond this particular receptor, the publication reports: In a later analysis, HLA-associated TCR beta chains were found to be more clonally expanded and to have lower generation probabilities than equally common non-associated chains. At a false discovery rate of 0.05, a later analysis linked about 16,000 TCR beta sequences to specific HLA alleles. The cohort was sequenced for TCR beta chains only, and without alpha or paired-chain data the features that could be detected were limited. It was suggested by the authors that the approach could potentially be generalized to other disease states and immunological phenotypes. Linkage disequilibrium might explain the correlated functional status among segregating V segments, but an unknown experimental factor could not be excluded. An earlier analysis of roughly 570 of the donors showed that most TCR beta V segments appeared in productive rearrangements either about 87% or about 30% of the time, which broadly matched IMGT annotations. A further reported finding was that TCR beta sequences accurately predicted the HLA-A and HLA-B alleles for most subjects in the first cohort. Some IMGT-functional V segments, including TRBV6-2 and TRBV6-3, could not be distinguished by the 87-base-pair reads and were therefore excluded. According to a later analysis, parvovirus B19, influenza, CMV and Epstein-Barr virus appeared linked to several top co-occurrence clusters. Most TCR sequences were observed very rarely across donors, whereas some public TCRs were present in many individuals. The classifier was reported to diagnose cytomegalovirus status with high specificity and sensitivity in both the original cohort and the validation cohort. When HLA alleles, especially DR and DQ, strongly co-occurred, attributing TCR associations to individual alleles was difficult. In a later analysis, TCR association rates were found to vary across HLA loci, with the most associated TCRs seen for DRB1 alleles and the fewest for HLA-C alleles. Most CMV-associated TCR beta chains appeared to be HLA-restricted in a later analysis, and the HLA associations seemed to be driven largely by CMV exposure. Sequencing depth was assumed to be roughly uniform across donors in the presence/absence analyses, though that assumption may not hold. In vitro tests confirmed that a few of the cytomegalovirus-associated TCR beta chains recognize cytomegalovirus antigens. The sequencing pipeline was judged likely to have produced a cluster of highly shared sequence variants as a technical artifact. The study listed 150 to 200 TCR beta chains as associated with cytomegalovirus. A later genetic analysis reported fewer N-insertions in productive TCRs among donors in an Asian-associated ancestry cluster than the approximately 670-donor mean. Because counts were too low, some 16 rarely observed V segments, including chromosome 9 orphons, were excluded from the earlier analysis of 500 to 700 of the donors. An association between a missense DCLRE1C variant and V-gene and J-gene trimming of TCR beta chains was found in a later genetic analysis and replicated in an independent cohort. Because some donors lacked HLA typing at each locus, the association tests relied only on the typed subset. CMV serostatus was the only immune exposure information available for the cohort.

Sequencing input: PBMCs. This receptor chain uses TRBV5-6 and TRBJ2-1; 8 of the junction bases match TRBD1. The source of this sequence is a man aged 25 to 40 in good health and CMV-seropositive. CDR3 loop: CASTRTGKVYNEQFF. The DNA is TGTGCCAGCACCCGGACAGGGAAAGTTTACAATGAGCAGTTCTTC.